Shown below are 15 T cell receptor beta chains from a single sample sequenced in a study of radiation and T cells in renal cell carcinoma. Method: immunoSEQ multiplex PCR; TCRdb's copy keeps in-frame clones and lacks some. This sample has 150,000 to 200,000 clones; roughly nine tenths occur once, and the top ten carry about 11%. Time point of the sample: blood 4 weeks post-SBRT, at nephrectomy. Specified treatment: 15 Gy SBRT to primary tumor, nephrectomy 4 weeks later. This specimen was blood, taken from a patient whose treatment included radiotherapy and nephrectomy. All receptors derive from a woman aged 50 to 60 with renal cell carcinoma.

J is TRBJ1-4 and V is TRBV2; D possibly corresponds to TRBD1 (6 bases). Trimming removed 7 bases at V and 3 bases at J, with 12 bases between. The CDR3 is 14 amino acids. CDR1 and CDR2 from the germline V gene are SNHLY and FYNNEI. The DNA for the CDR3 is TGTGCCAGCACACTGGGGGCATCTAATGAAAAACTGTTTTTT. Its protein product is CASTLGASNEKLFF.

V and J are TRBV7-2 and TRBJ2-5; 7 bases agree with TRBD1. The V gene's germline CDR1 is SGHTA and CDR2 FQGNSA. The CDR3 is made up of 15 amino acids. Trimming took 5 bases from V and 2 from J; bases not matched to a gene: 8. The CDR3 is CASSTAPGQQETQYF. The DNA of the CDR3 is TGTGCCAGCAGCACCGCCCCGGGACAGCAAGAGACCCAGTACTTC.

This clone was seen more than once but under ten times. This chain links TRBV10-3 with TRBJ1-2, with 7 positions matching TRBD1. The CDR3 is made up of 19 amino acids. The V gene end was trimmed by 5 bases and the J gene end by 0 bases; junction bases not matched to a gene: 18. Per germline, CDR1 ENHRY and CDR2 SYGVKD. CDR3 nucleotide sequence: TGTGCCATCAGTACCTCTTTCTGGGACAGTGGATCTTCTAACTATGGCTACACCTTC. As protein: CAISTSFWDSGSSNYGYTF.

The chain uses TRBV6-5 and TRBJ1-2; tentatively, D is TRBD1 (5 bases). There are 15 residues in the CDR3. V was pared by 3 bases and J by 2 bases, with 13 bases between. CDR1 MNHEY and CDR2 SVGAGI come from the germline V gene. As DNA, the CDR3 is TGTGCCAGCAGTTATGGGGGTTTGAGGAACTATGGCTACACCTTC. This encodes CASSYGGLRNYGYTF.

This clone was seen only once. This chain uses TRBV2 with TRBJ2-5; 7 bases are a match to TRBD1. CDR3 size: 17 residues. Unmatched junction bases numbered 7, after V lost 0 bases and J lost 0 bases. The germline V gene encodes CDR1 SNHLY and CDR2 FYNNEI. This chain's CDR3 is CASSEAESTGYQETQYF. The CDR3 nucleotides are TGTGCCAGCAGTGAAGCTGAGTCGACAGGGTACCAAGAGACCCAGTACTTC.

This chain uses TRBV7-8 with TRBJ1-2; D remains ambiguous. CDR3 length: 13 amino acids. Trimming left V 5 bases short and J 2 bases short, with 9 bases between. From germline, CDR1 is SGHVS and CDR2 FQNEAQ. CDR3 sequence reads: CASSRTENYGYTF. As DNA, the CDR3 is TGTGCCAGCAGCCGGACGGAAAACTATGGCTACACCTTC.

The chain joins TRBV2 to TRBJ2-7; D remains ambiguous. This CDR3 spans 11 amino acids. Trimming took off 7 bases at V and 2 bases at J, with 6 bases between the two ends. CDR1 is SNHLY and CDR2 is FYNNEI in the germline V gene. CDR3 region: CASNPTYEQYF. The CDR3 coding sequence is TGTGCCAGCAACCCAACCTACGAGCAGTACTTC. Full variable domain (rest looked up from reference TRBV2 and TRBJ2-7): EPEVTQTPSHQVTQMGQEVILRCVPISNHLYFYWYRQILGQKVEFLVSFYNNEISEKSEIFDDQFSVERPDGSNFTLKIRSTKLEDSAMYFCASNPTYEQYFGPGTRLTVT.

V is TRBV7-9 and J is TRBJ2-7; 7 nucleotides agree with TRBD1. After removal of 4 bases from V and 5 bases from J, the junction contained 17 bases not matched to a gene. This CDR3 contains 17 residues. Germline V gene data show CDR1 as SEHNR and CDR2 as FQNEAQ (reference sequence). CDR3 DNA sequence: TGTGCCAGCAGCTGGGCCCGCGACAGGGCCCAAGCCAACGAGCAGTACTTC. Its protein product is CASSWARDRAQANEQYF.

This clone was picked up a small number of times. The DNA for the CDR3 is TGTGCCAGCAGTTCGGTACAGGTGGCCTATGGCTACACCTTC. This translates into CASSSVQVAYGYTF. The rearrangement links TRBV6-5 to TRBJ1-2; D possibly corresponds to TRBD1 (5 bases). CDR3 length: 14 residues. Trimming removed 4 bases at V and 4 bases at J, with 13 bases between. CDR1 is MNHEY and CDR2 is SVGAGI in the germline V gene.

The chain links TRBV9 to TRBJ2-3; 9 bases are shared with TRBD2. The CDR3 sequence is 15 residues long. Germline V gene data show CDR1 as SGDLS and CDR2 as YYNGEE. With V trimmed by 3 bases and J by 3 bases, 5 bases remained unmatched. Written as DNA, the CDR3 is TGTGCCAGCAGCGCCGGACTAGCGAGGACAGATACGCAGTATTTT. Its protein product is CASSAGLARTDTQYF. Based on the CDR3 plus reference TRBV9 and TRBJ2-3, the full variable domain is DSGVTQTPKHLITATGQRVTLRCSPRSGDLSVYWYQQSLDQGLQFLIQYYNGEERAKGNILERFSAQQFPDLHSELNLSSLELGDSALYFCASSAGLARTDTQYFGPGTRLTVL.

This chain connects TRBV9 to TRBJ1-5; unclear D gene. Germline CDR1 and CDR2: SGDLS and YYNGEE. The length of the CDR3 is 15 residues. Trimming took off 4 bases at V and 3 bases at J, with 14 bases between the two ends. The CDR3 nucleotides are TGTGCCAGCAGCCCAGACTCAGGATACAATCAGCCCCAGCATTTT. Translating it yields CASSPDSGYNQPQHF.

CDR3 sequence: CASSPIGTGNQPQHF. The CDR3 DNA reads as TGTGCCAGCAGCCCTATCGGGACAGGGAATCAGCCCCAGCATTTT. This chain uses TRBV7-2 with TRBJ1-5; 9 positions match TRBD1. V lost 5 bases and J lost 4; bases outside the gene matches: 6. Germline V CDR1 and CDR2: SGHTA, FQGNSA. The CDR3 runs 15 residues.

The rearrangement uses TRBV6-5 and TRBJ1-6, with D maybe TRBD1 (5 bases). Germline values: CDR1 MNHEY, CDR2 SVGAGI. V was clipped by 6 bases and J by 7 bases, with 16 bases between them. This CDR3 region has 15 residues. The CDR3 reads CASSENDRNNSPLHF. The CDR3 DNA is TGTGCCAGCAGCGAAAACGACAGAAACAATTCACCCCTCCACTTT.

V usage is TRBV5-1 and J usage is TRBJ1-1; the match to TRBD1 covers 8 bases. V trimming: 3 bases; J trimming: 1 base; junction bases outside the gene matches: 11. Germline V CDR1 and CDR2: SGHRS, YFSETQ. This CDR3 contains 17 residues. CDR3 in DNA: TGCGCCAGCAGCTCTCCCACCGGACAGGGAAAGAACACTGAAGCTTTCTTT. It yields the protein CASSSPTGQGKNTEAFF.

This chain links TRBV9 with TRBJ2-3, with 8 bases matching TRBD1. Unmatched junction bases numbered 5, after V lost 2 bases and J lost 0 bases. The CDR3 totals 16 residues. Germline V lookup: CDR1 SGDLS, CDR2 YYNGEE. This CDR3 reads CASSVLTGGSTDTQYF. The CDR3 DNA sequence: TGTGCCAGCAGCGTCTTAACAGGGGGGAGCACAGATACGCAGTATTTT.